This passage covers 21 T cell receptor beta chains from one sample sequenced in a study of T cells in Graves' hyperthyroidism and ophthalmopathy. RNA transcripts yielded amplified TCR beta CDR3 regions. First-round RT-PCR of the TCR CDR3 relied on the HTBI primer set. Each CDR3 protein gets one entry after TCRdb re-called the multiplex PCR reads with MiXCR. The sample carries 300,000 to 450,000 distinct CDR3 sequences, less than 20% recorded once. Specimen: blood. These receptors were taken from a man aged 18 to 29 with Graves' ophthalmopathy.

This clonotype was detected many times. Written as DNA, the CDR3 is TGTGCCAGCACCAACAACCGGGGTAGCGGCCAAGAGACCCAGTACTTC. Protein product: CASTNNRGSGQETQYF. The V and J genes are TRBV12-3 or TRBV12-4 and TRBJ2-5, with D perhaps TRBD2 (6 bases). The CDR3 is made up of 16 amino acids. Trimming took 7 bases from V and 1 from J, leaving 19 bases between them.

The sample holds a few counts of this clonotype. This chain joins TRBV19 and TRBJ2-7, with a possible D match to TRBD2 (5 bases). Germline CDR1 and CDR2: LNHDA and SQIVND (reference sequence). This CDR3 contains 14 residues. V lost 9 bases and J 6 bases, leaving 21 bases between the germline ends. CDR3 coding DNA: TGTGCCAGCCGGACTCCTGGAAAGATCGGCGAGCAGTACTTC. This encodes CASRTPGKIGEQYF.

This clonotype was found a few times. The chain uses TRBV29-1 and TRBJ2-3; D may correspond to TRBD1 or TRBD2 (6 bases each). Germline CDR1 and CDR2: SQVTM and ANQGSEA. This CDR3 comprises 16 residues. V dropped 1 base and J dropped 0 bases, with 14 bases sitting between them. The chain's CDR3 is CSVEVVGGLSTDTQYF. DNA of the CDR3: TGCAGCGTTGAAGTGGTCGGGGGCCTTAGCACAGATACGCAGTATTTT.

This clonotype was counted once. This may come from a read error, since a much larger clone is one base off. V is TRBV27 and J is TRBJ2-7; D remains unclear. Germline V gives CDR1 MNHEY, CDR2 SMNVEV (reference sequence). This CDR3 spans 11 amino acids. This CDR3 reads CTSSNSGEQYF. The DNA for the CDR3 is TGTACCAGCAGTAATAGTGGCGAGCAGTACTTC.

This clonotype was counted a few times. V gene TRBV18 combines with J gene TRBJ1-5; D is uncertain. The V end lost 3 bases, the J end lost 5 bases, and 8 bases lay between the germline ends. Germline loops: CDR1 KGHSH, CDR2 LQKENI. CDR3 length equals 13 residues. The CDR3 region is CASSPSRDQPQHF. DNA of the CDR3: TGTGCCAGCTCACCTAGCCGGGATCAGCCCCAGCATTTT.

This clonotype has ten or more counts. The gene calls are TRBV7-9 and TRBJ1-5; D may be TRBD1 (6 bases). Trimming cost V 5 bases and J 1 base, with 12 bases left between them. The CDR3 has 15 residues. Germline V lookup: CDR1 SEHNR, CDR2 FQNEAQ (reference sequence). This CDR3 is CASSQQGGSNQPQHF. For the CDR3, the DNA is TGTGCCAGCAGCCAACAAGGGGGAAGCAATCAGCCCCAGCATTTT. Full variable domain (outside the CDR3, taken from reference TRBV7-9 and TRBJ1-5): DTGVSQNPRHKITKRGQNVTFRCDPISEHNRLYWYRQTLGQGPEFLTYFQNEAQLEKSRLLSDRFSAERPKGSFSTLEIQRTEQGDSAMYLCASSQQGGSNQPQHFGDGTRLSIL.

Here the CDR3 DNA reads TGTGCCAGCAGCGGCTTTTTCAAGGAGACCCAGTACTTC. This translates into CASSGFFKETQYF. The chain carries TRBV7-9 and TRBJ2-5, with D uncertain. Per germline, CDR1 SEHNR and CDR2 FQNEAQ (reference sequence). The CDR3 length is 13 residues. Deletions cut 5 bases from V and 5 bases from J, with 12 bases between.

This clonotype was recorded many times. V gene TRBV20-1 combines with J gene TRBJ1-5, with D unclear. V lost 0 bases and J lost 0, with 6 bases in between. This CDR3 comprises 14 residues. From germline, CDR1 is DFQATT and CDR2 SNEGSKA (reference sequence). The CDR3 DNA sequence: TGCAGTGCTAGAGACGGCTATAGCAATCAGCCCCAGCATTTT. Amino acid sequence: CSARDGYSNQPQHF.

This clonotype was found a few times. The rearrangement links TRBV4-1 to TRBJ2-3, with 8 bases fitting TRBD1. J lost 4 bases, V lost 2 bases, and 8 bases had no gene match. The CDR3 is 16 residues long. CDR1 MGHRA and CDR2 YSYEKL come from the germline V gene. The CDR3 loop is CASSQWARDRSDTQYF. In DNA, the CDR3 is TGCGCCAGCAGCCAATGGGCCAGGGACAGGTCAGATACGCAGTATTTT.

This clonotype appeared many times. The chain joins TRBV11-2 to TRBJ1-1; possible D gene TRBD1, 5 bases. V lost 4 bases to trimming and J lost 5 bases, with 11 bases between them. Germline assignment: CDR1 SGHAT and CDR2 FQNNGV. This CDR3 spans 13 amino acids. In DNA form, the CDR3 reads TGTGCCAGCAGCTGGGGGAGGGAGACTGAAGCTTTCTTT. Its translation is CASSWGRETEAFF.

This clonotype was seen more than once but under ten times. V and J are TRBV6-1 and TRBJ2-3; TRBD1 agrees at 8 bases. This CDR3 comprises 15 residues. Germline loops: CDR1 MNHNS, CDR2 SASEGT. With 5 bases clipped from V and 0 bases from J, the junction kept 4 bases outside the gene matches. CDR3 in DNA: TGTGCCAGCAGTATCGGACAGGGAAGCACAGATACGCAGTATTTT. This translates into CASSIGQGSTDTQYF.

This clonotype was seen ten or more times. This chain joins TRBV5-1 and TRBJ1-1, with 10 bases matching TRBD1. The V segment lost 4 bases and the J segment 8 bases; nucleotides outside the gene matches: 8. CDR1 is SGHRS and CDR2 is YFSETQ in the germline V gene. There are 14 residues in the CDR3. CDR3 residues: CASSPEAGQGEAFF. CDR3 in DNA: TGCGCCAGCAGCCCCGAGGCGGGACAGGGGGAAGCTTTCTTT.

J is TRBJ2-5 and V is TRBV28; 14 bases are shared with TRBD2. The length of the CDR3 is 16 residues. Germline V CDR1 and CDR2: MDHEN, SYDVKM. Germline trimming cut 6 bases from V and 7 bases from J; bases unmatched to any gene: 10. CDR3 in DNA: TGTGCCAGCAGCCTCGGACTAGCGGGGGGCACAGGGACCCAGTACTTC. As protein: CASSLGLAGGTGTQYF. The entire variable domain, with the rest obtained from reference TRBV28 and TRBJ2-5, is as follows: DVKVTQSSRYLVKRTGEKVFLECVQDMDHENMFWYRQDPGLGLRLIYFSYDVKMKEKGDIPEGYSVSREKKERFSLILESASTNQTSMYLCASSLGLAGGTGTQYFGPGTRLLVL.

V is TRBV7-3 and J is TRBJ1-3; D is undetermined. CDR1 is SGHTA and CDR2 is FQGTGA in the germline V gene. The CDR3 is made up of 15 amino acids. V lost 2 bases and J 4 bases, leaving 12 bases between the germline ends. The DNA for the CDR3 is TGTGCCAGCAGCTTAGGGCCGGAGTTCGGAAACACCATATATTTT. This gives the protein CASSLGPEFGNTIYF.

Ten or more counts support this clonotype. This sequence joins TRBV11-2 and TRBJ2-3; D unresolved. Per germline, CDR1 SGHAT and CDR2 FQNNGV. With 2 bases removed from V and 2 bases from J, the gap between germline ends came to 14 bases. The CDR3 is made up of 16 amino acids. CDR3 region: CASSLFGGVSTDTQYF. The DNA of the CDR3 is TGTGCCAGCAGCTTATTCGGTGGGGTGTCCACAGATACGCAGTATTTT.

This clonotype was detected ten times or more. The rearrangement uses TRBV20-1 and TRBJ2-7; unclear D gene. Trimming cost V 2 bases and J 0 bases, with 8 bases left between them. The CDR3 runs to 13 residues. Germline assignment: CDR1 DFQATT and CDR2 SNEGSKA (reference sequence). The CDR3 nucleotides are TGCAGTGCTAGATCGGGTCGCTCCTACGAGCAGTACTTC. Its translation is CSARSGRSYEQYF.

In nucleotides, the CDR3 is TGTGCCAGCAGCTTAGGGACTAGCGGGATTTTGAAGACCCAGTACTTC. Its translation: CASSLGTSGILKTQYF. The chain combines TRBV7-9 with TRBJ2-5; 12 positions agree with TRBD2. Germline V lookup: CDR1 SEHNR, CDR2 FQNEAQ (reference sequence). The J segment lost 6 bases and the V segment lost 1 base, leaving 6 bases of the junction unmatched. The CDR3 totals 16 residues.

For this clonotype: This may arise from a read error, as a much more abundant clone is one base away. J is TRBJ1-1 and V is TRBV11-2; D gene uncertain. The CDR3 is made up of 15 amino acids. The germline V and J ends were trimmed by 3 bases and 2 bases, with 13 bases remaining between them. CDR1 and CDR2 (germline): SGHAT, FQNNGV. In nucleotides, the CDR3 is TGTGCCAGCAGCTTCCGCGTACCGAGCAACACTGAAGCTTTCTTT. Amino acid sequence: CASSFRVPSNTEAFF.

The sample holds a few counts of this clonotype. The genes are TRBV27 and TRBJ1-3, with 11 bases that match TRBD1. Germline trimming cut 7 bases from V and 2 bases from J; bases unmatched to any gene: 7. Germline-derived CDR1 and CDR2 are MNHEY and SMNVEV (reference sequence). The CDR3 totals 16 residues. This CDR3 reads CASKISGQGAGNTIYF. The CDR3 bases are TGTGCCAGCAAAATATCGGGACAGGGGGCTGGAAACACCATATATTTT.

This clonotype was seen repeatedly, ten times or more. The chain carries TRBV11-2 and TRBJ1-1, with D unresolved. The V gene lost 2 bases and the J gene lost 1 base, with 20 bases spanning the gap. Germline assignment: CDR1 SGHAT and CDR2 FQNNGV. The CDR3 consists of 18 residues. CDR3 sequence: CASSLFGKKGRRNTEAFF. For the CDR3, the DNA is TGTGCCAGCAGCTTATTTGGGAAAAAAGGACGGAGGAACACTGAAGCTTTCTTT.

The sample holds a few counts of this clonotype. In DNA form, the CDR3 reads TGTGCCAGCAGTGGGACTAGCGACACAGATACGCAGTATTTT. Its protein is CASSGTSDTDTQYF. The chain uses TRBV6-1 and TRBJ2-3; 9 bases fit TRBD2. Germline-derived CDR1 and CDR2 are MNHNS and SASEGT. CDR3 length: 14 residues. V was pared by 4 bases and J by 2 bases, with 1 base of the junction left unmatched.